This TCR beta chain was sequenced during a study of CD8 T cells in ankylosing spondylitis. Notes on the study in general: In ankylosing spondylitis blood, a motif of roughly 8 highly homologous TCR beta variants appeared characteristic.

TCRdb fed the 5' RACE reads into MiXCR, producing one record per CDR3 protein. The data show a few hundred thousand distinct CDR3 sequences, 20% seen once. Looked up from germline, CDR1 is SGHVS and CDR2 is FQNEAQ. V was shortened by 3 bases and J by 1 base, with 12 bases between the two germline ends. CDR3 length equals 15 residues. Notes on this clonotype: Its antigen is unknown.

The chain uses TRBV7-8 and TRBJ1-1; no clear D gene. The receptor's source is a male donor with ankylosing spondylitis or in good health (not recorded which). The sample consisted of blood, either unsorted or a sorted T cell fraction (not recorded which). Written as DNA, the CDR3 is TGTGCCAGCAGCTTTTCGGCAGCTCCGAACACTGAAGCTTTCTTT. This encodes CASSFSAAPNTEAFF.